This T cell receptor beta chain was sequenced during a study of T cells after yellow fever vaccination (dated by TCRdb to the late 2010s). Regarding the research as a whole: Libraries from fractions with low cell numbers were prepared with the SMART-Seq v4 Ultra Low Input RNA kit. To follow T-cell clones before and after primary and booster YFV17D yellow fever vaccination, bulk TCR alpha and beta repertoires were sequenced over time. Two healthy male donors, one aged 18 to 30 and one aged 30 to 39 years, were included in the cohort. Blood was collected at multiple timepoints before and after primary and secondary immunization, and bulk PBMC replicates and cell subsets were isolated. General findings and caveats noted by the study authors: Because the study included only two donors, the extent to which the findings can be generalized is limited. After the booster, most clones that had expanded after primary vaccination were detected again (approximately 96% of CD4 and under 90% of CD8), suggesting broad maintenance of memory. A small fraction of clonotypes showed up in both the CD4 and CD8 compartments, probably as a result of convergent recombination. The secondary T-cell response was weaker than the primary response but faster, peaking on day 5 instead of day 15. Computational filtering was required because FACS-sorted repertoires could contain abundant contaminating clonotypes from the bulk population.

TCR cDNA was synthesized by 5'RACE template switching, which introduced a universal primer site and unique molecular identifiers. Priming of cDNA synthesis was performed from both the TCR alpha and TCR beta constant segments. Library amplification involved two PCR steps, and the second step added sample barcodes and sequencing adapters. Sequencing of libraries was performed on Illumina HiSeq 2500 (2x100 bp) or NovaSeq (2x150 bp). On the authors' methods: MIGEC was used to demultiplex reads and collapse the reads into UMI consensus sequences, and MiXCR was used for V(D)J alignment. Clonotypes responding to the vaccine were identified with edgeR on replicate PBMC samples, with the criteria of FDR below 0.01 and a log2 fold change above 5 up to day 15. Each bulk clonotype was labeled CD4 or CD8 based on which sequenced repertoire, CD4 or CD8, contained the clonotype at higher abundance. Using fastp at Q25 and MiXCR, TCRdb reprocessed the public reads and kept productive beta chains. Every distinct CDR3 protein forms one entry, paired with its most common genes and DNA. These V and J calls are TCRdb output, not the study's own analysis. The sample table records about 550,000 distinct CDR3 sequences; approximately 21% of these occur just once. Around 15% of the sample rests with the top ten.

For CDR1 and CDR2, the germline V gene lists MNHNS and SASEGT. Relative to germline, V is missing 8 bases and J is missing 8 bases, with 11 bases of the junction outside any gene match. Counted from cysteine to phenylalanine, this CDR3 has 14 amino acids. Of all the DNA, just the CDR3 is kept, 42 bases in frame from base 1. Reading the label with the study, this specimen's treatment or condition is: live attenuated yellow fever vaccine strain. Two biological replicates of bulk PBMCs were collected at each blood-draw timepoint. A standard Ficoll-Paque protocol was used to isolate PBMCs from peripheral blood. TriZol was used to extract RNA from bulk PBMCs, from CD4 and CD8 fractions, and from dextramer-positive and dextramer-negative fractions. This clonotype showed up many times. Its antigen specificity is not known. Base qualities were left out, and no much larger clone turns up one base away.

The source of this sequence is a man aged 25-45 years who received the YFV17D yellow fever vaccine. Recombination joined TRBV6-1 with TRBJ2-4, with 8 bases matching TRBD2. Material: PBMCs, obtained 15 days after the yellow fever booster vaccination. The DNA sequence is as follows: TGTGCCAGCCAGGATGCGGGAGGAGGGGACATTCAGTACTTC. Translated, it gives CASQDAGGGDIQYF.